A selection of T cell receptor beta chains follows, all from one sample in a study of identical twins. One entry per CDR3 protein results from TCRdb running MiXCR on the 5' RACE reads. The top ten hold 40% of the sample, which has approximately 190,000 distinct CDR3 sequences, approximately 15% seen once. This sample also appeared in a second study, on T cells expressing NK-cell markers.

The specimen sequenced was CD8+ T cells sorted from blood. These receptors were obtained from a woman aged 18-29 years in good health. Each CDR3 is given with its conserved first and last residue. D genes are given only for firm matches. The size of a clone is reported for some rows only, either as once, few or many, or as a class for expanded clones.

D gene,clone size,J gene,V gene,CDR3 protein,CDR3 DNA
TRBD1,few,TRBJ2-7,TRBV10-3,CAISERTGIRYEQYF,TGTGCCATCAGTGAACGGACAGGGATCAGGTACGAGCAGTACTTC
-,few,TRBJ2-5,TRBV29-1,CSVEDADQGETQYF,TGCAGCGTTGAAGACGCGGACCAAGGGGAGACCCAGTACTTC
TRBD2,-,TRBJ2-7,TRBV9,CASNSGRSSWEQYF,TGTGCCAGCAATAGCGGGAGGTCCTCCTGGGAGCAGTACTTC
-,-,TRBJ2-6,TRBV5-6,CASSFGYSGANVLTF,TGTGCCAGCAGCTTTGGATACTCTGGGGCCAACGTCCTGACTTTC
-,-,TRBJ1-2,TRBV29-1,CSVVRDRYGYTF,TGCAGCGTTGTACGGGACCGCTATGGCTACACCTTC
TRBD1,-,TRBJ1-2,TRBV20-1,CSVGTGGGYTF,TGCAGTGTTGGGACAGGGGGAGGCTACACCTTC
TRBD1,few,TRBJ2-7,TRBV28,CASSLRQGLRPTYEQYF,TGTGCCAGCAGCCTGCGACAGGGGTTGAGGCCAACCTACGAGCAGTACTTC
TRBD1,many,TRBJ2-7,TRBV3-1,CASSQGTGAYEQYF,TGTGCCAGCAGCCAGGGGACAGGGGCCTACGAGCAGTACTTC
-,-,TRBJ1-1,TRBV7-9,CAIRGADTEAFF,TGTGCCATCCGGGGGGCAGACACTGAAGCTTTCTTT
-,few,TRBJ2-7,TRBV6-2/TRBV6-3,CAATNRLAYEQYF,TGTGCCGCAACGAATCGACTTGCCTACGAGCAGTACTTC
TRBD1,-,TRBJ1-1,TRBV29-1,CSVEGYSGDRLNTEAFF,TGCAGCGTTGAAGGGTATAGCGGGGACAGGTTGAACACTGAAGCTTTCTTT
TRBD1,-,TRBJ2-7,TRBV11-2,CASSQGDRDETEQYF,TGTGCCAGCAGCCAAGGGGACAGGGACGAAACCGAGCAGTACTTC
TRBD1,-,TRBJ2-4,TRBV7-9,CASSSNRGIAKNIQYF,TGTGCCAGCAGCTCAAACAGGGGGATAGCCAAAAACATTCAGTACTTC
TRBD2,few,TRBJ2-7,TRBV4-3,CASSPTSVSYEQYF,TGCGCCAGCAGCCCGACTAGCGTGTCCTACGAGCAGTACTTC